This T cell receptor beta chain derives from a study of PD-1 blockade in classical Hodgkin lymphoma (dated by TCRdb to about 2020). Background on the whole study: Nivolumab dosing was 3 mg/kg intravenously every 2 weeks, continuing until either disease progression or unacceptable toxicity. The study used CyTOF and TCR beta sequencing to define a peripheral blood immune signature of response to PD-1 blockade in classical Hodgkin lymphoma. Summary of the overall study and its limitations: By C4D1, a significant rise was seen in CD4+ TCR diversity but not in CD8+ TCR diversity (p=0.0027 vs p=0.16), and the rise was most apparent among complete responders (p=0.02). Trial patients achieving complete response had baseline diversity similar to newly diagnosed patients, whereas partial responders and progressors had significantly lower diversity. The study covered only a single clinical trial cohort, and the causes of the repertoire differences, possibly disease activity or prior therapy, were still not defined. Diversity was lower in patients who began nivolumab less than 1 year after ASCT, so these patients were left out of later analyses to avoid confounding by immune reconstitution. Baseline TCR diversity was reported to be lower in newly diagnosed patients than in healthy donors, and even lower in relapsed/refractory patients.

V sheds 6 bases and J sheds 3 bases, leaving 15 bases between their ends. CDR1 and CDR2 were assigned from the germline V gene as SGDLS and YYNGEE. CDR3 length: 14 amino acids, cysteine to phenylalanine. Left in the record is the CDR3 DNA by itself, 42 bases read in frame from the first base. The Qiagen DNeasy kit was used to extract genomic DNA from unsorted PBMCs and from the negatively selected CD4+ and CD8+ fractions. Amplification of TCR beta CDR3 regions was done by immunoSEQ multiplex PCR with primers that anneal to V and J segments. Amplification bias was minimized using a synthetic immune receptor repertoire, and residual bias was removed computationally after sequencing. Processing in the source paper ran as follows. Repertoire diversity was quantified as the Shannon entropy index using custom Python scripts. Unsorted, CD4+ and CD8+ repertoires were examined separately, except in combined analyses, for which CD4+ and CD8+ sequences were merged in silico. Clonal expansion was defined as a frequency increase of at least 2-fold after treatment compared with C1D1, and clones undetected at baseline were assigned a pseudocount of 0.5. Singleton clones were defined as clones with 0 or 1 copy at C1D1, and non-singleton clones were defined as clones with 2 or more copies. Clones expanded in unsorted samples were annotated as CD4+, CD8+ or unknown by matching protein sequences in sorted samples from the same patient. Diversity changes from C1D1 to C4D1 were tested in paired samples using Wilcoxon tests. This is the immuneACCESS table as TCRdb keeps it, with only in-frame sequences that have V and J called. A part of the clones is gone; compared with another copy, unresolved V genes explain less than half, and the rest is unexplained. The D gene and trimming were derived from the DNA, and the V and J assignments and clone size from that table. The sample contains 80,000 to 100,000 clones, roughly 92% of them found a single time. The top ten clones comprise approximately 2.8% of the sample.

What the time point label conveys for this sample: cycle 1 day 1 (C1D1), immediately before nivolumab initiation. Relapse after autologous stem cell transplantation had occurred in all trial patients, and cohorts A, B and C were distinguished by prior brentuximab vedotin exposure. The trial cohort comprised about 60 patients with relapsed/refractory classical Hodgkin lymphoma whose best overall responses were complete response, partial response or progressive disease. Trial patients were treated with single-agent nivolumab in the multi-cohort phase II CheckMate 205 trial. Best overall response was determined by an independent review committee according to the 2007 International Working Group response criteria. Trial PBMCs were collected immediately before nivolumab initiation (C1D1) and during therapy at cycle 2 day 1 and cycle 4 day 1. Peripheral blood was collected in 8 mL Vacutainer Cell Preparation Tubes, from which PBMCs were isolated by centrifugation and then cryopreserved.

As concerns this clone: Its cognate antigen has yet to be identified. No base-level quality is on record; no much larger clone is a single base apart.

This receptor was obtained from a human donor with classical Hodgkin lymphoma. Sequenced here: peripheral blood mononuclear cells (PBMCs), sampled at baseline. Recombination connected TRBV9 to TRBJ2-5, with no confidently assigned D gene. At the DNA level, the sequence is TGTGCCAGCACCAGGACCTCAGGAGAAGAGACCCAGTACTTC. Its protein is CASTRTSGEETQYF.